These 25 T cell receptor beta chains share one sample of origin, sequenced in a study of blood T cell repertoires in COVID-19. Libraries were prepared by immunoSEQ multiplex PCR; TCRdb keeps only in-frame clonotypes and omits some of them. This table holds over 150,000 clones, 90% found once. The specimen was peripheral blood. The receptors were gathered from a man aged 50 to 60 with acute or convalescent COVID-19.

Remarks on this clone: Other DNA sequences in the same sample also yield this CDR3. V usage is TRBV19 and J usage is TRBJ1-5; 8 bases line up with TRBD1. Trimming at V came to 6 bases and at J to 2 bases, leaving 3 bases not matched to a gene. CDR1 and CDR2 (germline): LNHDA, SQIVND (reference sequence). The CDR3 extends over 14 amino acids. The DNA for the CDR3 is TGTGCCAGTAGCGGGACAGGAGGCAATCAGCCCCAGCATTTT. Translation gives CASSGTGGNQPQHF.

J is TRBJ1-1 and V is TRBV7-9, with TRBD1 matching over 8 bases. The length of the CDR3 is 12 residues. Germline trimming cut 6 bases from V and 7 bases from J; bases unmatched to any gene: 4. Germline-derived CDR1 and CDR2 are SEHNR and FQNEAQ (reference sequence). CDR3 protein: CASRTTGVEAFF. DNA of the CDR3: TGTGCCAGCAGAACGACAGGGGTTGAAGCTTTCTTT.

This chain connects TRBV3-1 (or the pseudogene TRBV3-2) to TRBJ2-1; D might be TRBD2 (7 bases). The germline V gene encodes CDR1 LGHDT and CDR2 YNNKEL (reference sequence). The CDR3 consists of 16 residues. Trimming took 4 bases from V and 3 from J, leaving 16 bases between them. CDR3 nucleotide sequence: TGTGCCAGCAGCCGGGAGGGGGGAGGACTCTACAATGAGCAGTTCTTC. Its translation: CASSREGGGLYNEQFF.

The chain is built from TRBV7-6 and TRBJ1-3; TRBD1 is a possible D gene (5 bases). This CDR3 spans 16 amino acids. Germline lookup yields CDR1 SGHVS and CDR2 FNYEAQ. V dropped 1 base and J dropped 0 bases, with 10 bases sitting between them. The CDR3 region has the DNA TGTGCCAGCAGCTTAGGACAGCCGCTCTCTGGAAACACCATATATTTT. This codes for CASSLGQPLSGNTIYF.

This sequence joins TRBV19 and TRBJ1-4; TRBD1 aligns across 7 bases. Germline-derived CDR1 and CDR2 are LNHDA and SQIVND (reference sequence). The CDR3 has 14 amino acids. The J segment lost 5 bases and the V segment lost 6 bases, leaving 6 bases of the junction unmatched. The CDR3 loop reads CASRTGTVNEKLFF. CDR3 coding DNA: TGTGCCAGTAGAACCGGGACAGTGAATGAAAAACTGTTTTTT.

This sequence joins TRBV2 and TRBJ2-5; D might be TRBD1 (8 bases). CDR3 length equals 15 residues. V was shortened by 7 bases and J by 2 bases, with 17 bases between the two germline ends. Germline assignment: CDR1 SNHLY and CDR2 FYNNEI. The DNA for the CDR3 is TGTGCCAGCAACGACAGGGGAGGGGAGCAAGAGACCCAGTACTTC. Translated, it gives CASNDRGGEQETQYF.

This chain links TRBV4-1 with TRBJ2-7, with a tentative D call TRBD2 (6 bases). This CDR3 spans 15 amino acids. Germline CDR1 reads MGHRA; CDR2 reads YSYEKL. V was cut by 2 bases and J by 0 bases, with 11 bases left in between. In DNA, the CDR3 is TGCGCCAGCAGCCAACAGGGACTCAGCTCCTACGAGCAGTACTTC. It is translated as CASSQQGLSSYEQYF.

The chain joins TRBV3-1 (or the pseudogene TRBV3-2) to TRBJ2-2; TRBD1 aligns across 7 bases. The CDR3 contains 13 residues. The germline gives CDR1 LGHDT, CDR2 YNNKEL (reference sequence). J lost 7 bases, V lost 4 bases, and 3 bases had no gene match. CDR3 amino acids: CASSRQGVGELFF. The CDR3 DNA is TGTGCCAGCAGCCGCCAGGGGGTCGGGGAGCTGTTTTTT.

J is TRBJ2-2 and V is TRBV9; TRBD2 aligns across 9 bases. This CDR3 has 17 residues. V dropped 3 bases and J dropped 1; count of bases not matched to a gene: 7. CDR1 is SGDLS and CDR2 is YYNGEE in the germline V gene. The CDR3 nucleotides are TGTGCCAGCAGCGCCCCGGAGACTAGCGGGAACACCGGGGAGCTGTTTTTT. This sequence encodes CASSAPETSGNTGELFF. Complete variable domain (other parts from reference TRBV9 and TRBJ2-2): DSGVTQTPKHLITATGQRVTLRCSPRSGDLSVYWYQQSLDQGLQFLIQYYNGEERAKGNILERFSAQQFPDLHSELNLSSLELGDSALYFCASSAPETSGNTGELFFGEGSRLTVL.

J is TRBJ2-7 and V is TRBV7-9; D ambiguous. V was cut by 0 bases and J by 1 base, with 7 bases left in between. The V gene's germline CDR1 is SEHNR and CDR2 FQNEAQ (reference sequence). The CDR3 is 14 residues long. The CDR3 sequence is CASSLAASSYEQYV. As DNA, the CDR3 is TGTGCCAGCAGCTTAGCGGCCAGTTCCTACGAGCAGTACGTC.

J is TRBJ1-4 and V is TRBV28; 7 nucleotides line up with TRBD1. CDR3 length equals 15 residues. Germline-derived CDR1 and CDR2 are MDHEN and SYDVKM. With 6 bases clipped from V and 3 bases from J, the junction kept 7 bases outside the gene matches. The CDR3 DNA reads as TGTGCCAGCAGCTCGTCGACAGGGCCTAATGAAAAACTGTTTTTT. This translates into CASSSSTGPNEKLFF.

The V gene is TRBV7-8, the J gene TRBJ2-6; 8 nucleotides line up with TRBD1. The CDR3 sequence is 18 residues long. CDR1 and CDR2 (germline): SGHVS, FQNEAQ. The V gene end was trimmed by 2 bases and the J gene end by 0 bases; junction bases not matched to a gene: 6. The CDR3 DNA reads TGTGCCAGCAGCTTACGGGACAGGACGCTCTCTGGGGCCAACGTCCTGACTTTC. Protein sequence: CASSLRDRTLSGANVLTF.

CDR3 nucleotides: TGTGCCAGCAGCCAGCGCGATACCGTTCCCACCATATATTTT. Its protein is CASSQRDTVPTIYF. This sequence joins TRBV3-1 (or the pseudogene TRBV3-2) and TRBJ1-3; D uncertain. The V gene's germline CDR1 is LGHDT and CDR2 YNNKEL (reference sequence). With 3 bases removed from V and 9 bases from J, the gap between germline ends came to 15 bases. This CDR3 has 14 residues.

As DNA, the CDR3 is TGTGCCAGCACCTCCGACCCGGGAGACTCCTACAATGAGCAGTTCTTC. Translation: CASTSDPGDSYNEQFF. This chain uses TRBV7-8 with TRBJ2-1; a weak D match, TRBD2 (6 bases). The length of the CDR3 is 16 residues. Germline V gene data show CDR1 as SGHVS and CDR2 as FQNEAQ. Trimming took 7 bases from V and 0 from J, leaving 16 bases between them.

The rearrangement uses TRBV7-3 and TRBJ2-1; tentatively, D is TRBD2 (5 bases). This CDR3 is 14 amino acids long. V was trimmed by 1 base and J by 5 bases, leaving 9 bases between them. Germline CDR1 reads SGHTA; CDR2 reads FQGTGA. This chain's CDR3 is CASSLSSGNNEQFF. For the CDR3, the DNA is TGTGCCAGCAGCTTAAGTTCGGGAAACAATGAGCAGTTCTTC.

The J gene is TRBJ2-1, the V gene TRBV28; TRBD2 matches 11 bases. The CDR3 covers 15 residues. The V segment lost 6 bases and the J segment 9 bases; nucleotides outside the gene matches: 10. Germline V CDR1 and CDR2: MDHEN, SYDVKM. The CDR3 here is CASSVSGGAGGEQFF. The CDR3 bases are TGTGCCAGCAGCGTTAGCGGGGGGGCCGGGGGTGAGCAGTTCTTC.

The chain combines TRBV2 with TRBJ1-1, with TRBD1 matching over 7 bases. This CDR3 has 13 amino acids. V gave up 6 bases and J gave up 4 bases; unmatched junction bases: 5. The germline CDR1 and CDR2 sequences are SNHLY and FYNNEI. The CDR3 nucleotides read TGTGCCAGCAGCCTACAGGGGCTCACTGAAGCTTTCTTT. Its translation: CASSLQGLTEAFF.

The chain joins TRBV5-4 to TRBJ1-4; 7 nucleotides align to TRBD1. The CDR3 has 13 amino acids. The V gene end was trimmed by 4 bases and the J gene end by 7 bases; junction bases not matched to a gene: 4. Germline V gene sequence: CDR1 SGHNT, CDR2 YYREEE (reference sequence). This CDR3 reads CASSRGQTEKLFF. For the CDR3, the DNA is TGTGCCAGCAGCAGGGGACAGACTGAAAAACTGTTTTTT. The variable domain in full, with the rest retrieved from reference TRBV5-4 and TRBJ1-4, is ETGVTQSPTHLIKTRGQQVTLRCSSQSGHNTVSWYQQALGQGPQFIFQYYREEENGRGNFPPRFSGLQFPNYSSELNVNALELDDSALYLCASSRGQTEKLFFGSGTQLSVL.

The chain carries TRBV11-2 and TRBJ2-7; TRBD2 matches at 8 bases. The junction had 3 bases not matched to a gene; V was cut back by 2 bases and J by 3 bases. CDR3 length: 14 amino acids. Germline values: CDR1 SGHAT, CDR2 FQNNGV. The CDR3 DNA sequence: TGTGCCAGCAGCTTATTCACTAGCGGCTACGAGCAGTACTTC. It translates to CASSLFTSGYEQYF. Supplemented by reference TRBV11-2 and TRBJ2-7, the full variable domain reads EAGVAQSPRYKIIEKRQSVAFWCNPISGHATLYWYQQILGQGPKLLIQFQNNGVVDDSQLPKDRFSAERLKGVDSTLKIQPAKLEDSAVYLCASSLFTSGYEQYFGPGTRLTVT.

The chain uses TRBV5-1 and TRBJ1-5; D might be TRBD1 (6 bases). Germline V gene lookup returns CDR1 SGHRS and CDR2 YFSETQ. V dropped 0 bases and J dropped 4 bases, with 8 bases sitting between them. CDR3 length: 14 amino acids. CDR3: CASSLGQDNQPQHF. CDR3 sequence (DNA): TGCGCCAGCAGCTTGGGACAGGATAATCAGCCCCAGCATTTT.

The chain employs TRBV28 and TRBJ1-3; D gene uncertain. V lost 2 bases, J lost 0 bases, and 14 bases lay in between. The CDR3 length is 17 residues. Per the germline V gene, CDR1 is MDHEN and CDR2 is SYDVKM. The CDR3 region has the DNA TGTGCCAGCAGTTTAGGTTGGCACGAATACTCTGGAAACACCATATATTTT. This encodes CASSLGWHEYSGNTIYF.

The rearrangement links TRBV7-9 to TRBJ1-4, with 7 bases fitting TRBD1. CDR3 length: 14 residues. Germline CDR1 is SEHNR and CDR2 is FQNEAQ (reference sequence). Trimming at V came to 1 base and at J to 8 bases, leaving 4 bases not matched to a gene. CDR3: CASSLGQGSEKLFF. The DNA of the CDR3 is TGTGCCAGCAGCTTAGGACAGGGTAGCGAAAAACTGTTTTTT.

The chain combines TRBV30 with TRBJ1-6; 9 bases agree with TRBD1. Germline assignment: CDR1 GTSNPN and CDR2 SVGIG (reference sequence). V lost 3 bases, J lost 7 bases, and 1 base stayed unmatched. The CDR3 sequence is 13 residues long. CDR3 region: CAWRDRGNSPLHF. The CDR3 DNA reads TGTGCCTGGAGGGACAGGGGCAATTCACCCCTCCACTTT.

The rearrangement links TRBV7-9 to TRBJ1-2; 9 bases line up with TRBD1. Germline CDR1 reads SEHNR; CDR2 reads FQNEAQ (reference sequence). The CDR3 sequence is 18 residues long. With 2 bases clipped from V and 6 bases from J, the junction kept 16 bases outside the gene matches. Here the CDR3 DNA reads TGTGCCAGCAGCTTAAGCATCCTTTCACAGGGGGCCGGCGATGGCTACACCTTC. Protein product: CASSLSILSQGAGDGYTF.

The CDR3 coding sequence is TGTGCCAGCAGTGAAGTTCGCCTAGCCCACCTCCCCAATGAGCAGTTCTTC. Residues: CASSEVRLAHLPNEQFF. The rearrangement joins TRBV2 to TRBJ2-1, with D perhaps matching TRBD2 (5 bases). The CDR3 extends over 17 amino acids. V lost 1 base, J lost 6 bases, and 19 bases lay in between. Germline V gene sequence: CDR1 SNHLY, CDR2 FYNNEI.